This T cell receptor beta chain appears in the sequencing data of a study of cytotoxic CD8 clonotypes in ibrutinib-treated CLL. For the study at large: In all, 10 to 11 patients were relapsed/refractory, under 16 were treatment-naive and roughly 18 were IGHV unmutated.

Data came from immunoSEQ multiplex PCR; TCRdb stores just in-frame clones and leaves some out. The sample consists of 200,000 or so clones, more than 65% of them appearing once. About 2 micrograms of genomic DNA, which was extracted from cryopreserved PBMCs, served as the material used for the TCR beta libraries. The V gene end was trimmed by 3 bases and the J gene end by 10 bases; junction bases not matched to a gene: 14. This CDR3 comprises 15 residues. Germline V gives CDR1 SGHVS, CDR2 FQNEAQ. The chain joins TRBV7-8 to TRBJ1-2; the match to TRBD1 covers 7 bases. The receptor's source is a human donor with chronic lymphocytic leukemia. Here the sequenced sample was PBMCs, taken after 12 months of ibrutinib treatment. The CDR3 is CASSLTQGGQTFYTF. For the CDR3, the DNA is TGTGCCAGCAGCTTGACCCAGGGGGGACAGACCTTCTACACCTTC.